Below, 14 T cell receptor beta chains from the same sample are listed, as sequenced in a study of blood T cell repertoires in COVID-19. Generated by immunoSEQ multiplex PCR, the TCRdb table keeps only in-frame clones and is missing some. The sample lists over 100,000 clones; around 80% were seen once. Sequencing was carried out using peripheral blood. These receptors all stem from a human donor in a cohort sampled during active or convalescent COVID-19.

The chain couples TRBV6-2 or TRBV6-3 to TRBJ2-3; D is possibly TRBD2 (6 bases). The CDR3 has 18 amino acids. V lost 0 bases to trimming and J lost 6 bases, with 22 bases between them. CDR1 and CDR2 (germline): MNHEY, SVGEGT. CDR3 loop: CASSYSRIRESNLDTQYF. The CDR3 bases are TGTGCCAGCAGTTACTCCCGGATACGGGAGAGCAATTTGGATACGCAGTATTTT.

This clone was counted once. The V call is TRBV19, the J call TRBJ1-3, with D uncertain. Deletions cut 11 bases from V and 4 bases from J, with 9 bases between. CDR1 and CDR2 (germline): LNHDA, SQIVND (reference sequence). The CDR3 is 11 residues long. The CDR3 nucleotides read TGTGCCGGCAAAGTAGGAAACACCATATATTTT. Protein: CAGKVGNTIYF.

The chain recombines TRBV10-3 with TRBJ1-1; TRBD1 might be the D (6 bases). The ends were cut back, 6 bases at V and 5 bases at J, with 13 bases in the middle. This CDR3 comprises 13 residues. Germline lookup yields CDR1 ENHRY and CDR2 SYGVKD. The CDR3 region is CAIRQGEVTEAFF. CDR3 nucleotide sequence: TGTGCCATCAGACAGGGAGAGGTTACTGAAGCTTTCTTT.

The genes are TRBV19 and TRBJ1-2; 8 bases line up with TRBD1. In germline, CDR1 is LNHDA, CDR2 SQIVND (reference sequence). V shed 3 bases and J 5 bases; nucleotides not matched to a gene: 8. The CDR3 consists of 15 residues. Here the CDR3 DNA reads TGTGCCAGTAGTATCGGTTCAGGGGGCCAATATGGCTACACCTTC. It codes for CASSIGSGGQYGYTF.

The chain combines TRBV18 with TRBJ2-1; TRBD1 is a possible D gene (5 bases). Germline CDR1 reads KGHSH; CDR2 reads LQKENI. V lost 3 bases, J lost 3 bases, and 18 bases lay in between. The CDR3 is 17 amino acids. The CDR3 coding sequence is TGTGCCAGCTCACCTAGATATGCGACAGCCAGCTACAATGAGCAGTTCTTC. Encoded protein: CASSPRYATASYNEQFF.

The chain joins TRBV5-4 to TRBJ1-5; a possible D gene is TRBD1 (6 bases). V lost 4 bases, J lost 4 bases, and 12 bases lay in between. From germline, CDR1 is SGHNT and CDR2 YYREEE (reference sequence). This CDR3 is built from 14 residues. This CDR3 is CASSPGGANQPQHF. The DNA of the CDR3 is TGTGCCAGCAGCCCGGGGGGGGCAAATCAGCCCCAGCATTTT.

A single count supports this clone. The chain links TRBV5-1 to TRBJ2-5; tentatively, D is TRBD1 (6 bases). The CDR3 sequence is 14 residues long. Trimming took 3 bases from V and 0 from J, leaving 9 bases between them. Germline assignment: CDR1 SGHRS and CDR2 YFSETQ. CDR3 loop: CASSSQGNQETQYF. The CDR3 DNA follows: TGCGCCAGCAGCTCTCAGGGGAACCAAGAGACCCAGTACTTC.

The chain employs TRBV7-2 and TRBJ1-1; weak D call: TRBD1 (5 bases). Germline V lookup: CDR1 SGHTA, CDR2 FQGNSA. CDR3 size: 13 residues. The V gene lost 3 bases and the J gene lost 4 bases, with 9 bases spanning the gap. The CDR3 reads CASSFMGGTEAFF. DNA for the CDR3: TGTGCCAGCAGCTTCATGGGGGGCACTGAAGCTTTCTTT.

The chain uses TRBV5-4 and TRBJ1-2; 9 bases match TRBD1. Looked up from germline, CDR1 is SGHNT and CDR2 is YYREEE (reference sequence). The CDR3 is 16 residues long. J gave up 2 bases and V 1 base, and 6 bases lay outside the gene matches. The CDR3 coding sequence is TGTGCCAGCAGCTTGAGACGGGACAGGGTCAACTATGGCTACACCTTC. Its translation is CASSLRRDRVNYGYTF.

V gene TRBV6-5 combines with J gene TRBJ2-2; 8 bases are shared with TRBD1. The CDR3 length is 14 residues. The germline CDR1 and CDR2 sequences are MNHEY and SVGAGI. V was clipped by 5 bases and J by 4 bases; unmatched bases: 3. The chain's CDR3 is CASSTTGVTGELFF. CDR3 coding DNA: TGTGCCAGCAGTACGACAGGGGTCACCGGGGAGCTGTTTTTT.

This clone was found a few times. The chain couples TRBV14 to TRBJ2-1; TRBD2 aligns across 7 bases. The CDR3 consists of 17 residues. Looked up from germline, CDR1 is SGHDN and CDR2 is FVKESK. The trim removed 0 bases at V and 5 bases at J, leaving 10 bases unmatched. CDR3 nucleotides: TGTGCCAGCAGCCAAGATCGGGGGGAGTGGGTCAACAATGAGCAGTTCTTC. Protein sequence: CASSQDRGEWVNNEQFF. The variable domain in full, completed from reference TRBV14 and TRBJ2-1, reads EAGVTQFPSHSVIEKGQTVTLRCDPISGHDNLYWYRRVMGKEIKFLLHFVKESKQDESGMPNNRFLAERTGGTYSTLKVQPAELEDSGVYFCASSQDRGEWVNNEQFFGPGTRLTVL.

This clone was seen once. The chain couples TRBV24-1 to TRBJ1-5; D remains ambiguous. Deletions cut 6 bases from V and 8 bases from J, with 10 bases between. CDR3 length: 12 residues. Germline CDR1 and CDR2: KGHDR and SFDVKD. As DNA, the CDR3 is TGTGCCACCAGTCGAGGGATGGAGCCCCAGCATTTT. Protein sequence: CATSRGMEPQHF.

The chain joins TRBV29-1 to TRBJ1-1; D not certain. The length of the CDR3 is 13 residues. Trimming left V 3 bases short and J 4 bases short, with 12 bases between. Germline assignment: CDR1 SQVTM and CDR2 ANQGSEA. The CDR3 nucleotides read TGCAGCGTTGAGGAGGGCGGGGTCACTGAAGCTTTCTTT. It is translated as CSVEEGGVTEAFF.

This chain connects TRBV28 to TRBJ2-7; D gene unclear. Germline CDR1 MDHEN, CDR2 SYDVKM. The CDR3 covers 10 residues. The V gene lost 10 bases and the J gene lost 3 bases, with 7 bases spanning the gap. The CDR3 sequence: CATELYEQYF. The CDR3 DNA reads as TGTGCCACCGAGCTCTACGAGCAGTACTTC.